These 27 T cell receptor beta chains were sequenced from one sample in a study of blood T cell repertoires in COVID-19 (dated by TCRdb to about 2020). The library was produced with the immunoSEQ multiplex PCR assay. Held by TCRdb, this immuneACCESS table contains in-frame sequences only and omits some clones. Under half of the omission traces to an unresolved V gene where checked; the cause of the rest is unknown. Across this sample there are around 250,000 clones, with about 82% seen only once. The top ten constitute approximately 2.1% of the sample. The sample was PBMCs or T cells enriched from blood (not recorded which). The receptors were gathered from a woman aged 50 to 65 who had recovered from COVID-19.

The gene calls are TRBV18 and TRBJ2-3, with D maybe TRBD2 (5 bases). Germline V gene data show CDR1 as KGHSH and CDR2 as LQKENI. Trimming pared 0 bases from V and 1 base from J, leaving 20 bases between. The CDR3 length is 19 residues. The CDR3 nucleotides read TGTGCCAGCTCACCACCCGGAGGCCGGCCGACGATGGGCACAGATACGCAGTATTTT. Its translation is CASSPPGGRPTMGTDTQYF.

The sample holds one count of this clone. V gene TRBV19 combines with J gene TRBJ2-2; 8 bases line up with TRBD1. The germline gives CDR1 LNHDA, CDR2 SQIVND (reference sequence). With V trimmed by 5 bases and J by 6 bases, 8 bases remained unmatched. This CDR3 spans 15 amino acids. CDR3 coding DNA: TGTGCCAGTAGTGGGACAGGCCGGGAATCCGGGGAGCTGTTTTTT. Its translation: CASSGTGRESGELFF.

This rearrangement joins TRBV19 to TRBJ2-2, with 7 bases that match TRBD1. The germline V gene has CDR1 LNHDA and CDR2 SQIVND (reference sequence). The CDR3 extends over 13 amino acids. With V trimmed by 9 bases and J by 7 bases, 8 bases remained unmatched. The CDR3 DNA reads TGTGCCAGCAGTTTGACAGGGTTCGGGGAGCTGTTTTTT. Encoded protein: CASSLTGFGELFF.

This chain joins TRBV7-2 and TRBJ2-2, with TRBD1 identical over 9 bases. Germline V gives CDR1 SGHTA, CDR2 FQGNSA. V lost 5 bases and J lost 3; bases outside the gene matches: 4. The CDR3 contains 15 residues. This CDR3 is CASSPTGGYTGELFF. The DNA for the CDR3 is TGTGCCAGCAGCCCCACAGGGGGCTACACCGGGGAGCTGTTTTTT.

The rearrangement joins TRBV6-4 to TRBJ2-7; D is ambiguous. The CDR3 sequence is 13 residues long. The germline CDR1 and CDR2 sequences are MRHNA and SNTAGT. The V and J ends lost 2 bases and 0 bases respectively, with 5 bases between them. CDR3 protein: CASSDDNSYEQYF. The DNA for the CDR3 is TGTGCCAGCAGTGACGACAACTCCTACGAGCAGTACTTC.

V is TRBV4-1 and J is TRBJ1-1, with unresolved D. Trimming removed 0 bases from V and 10 bases from J, with 12 bases in between. The germline CDR1 and CDR2 sequences are MGHRA and YSYEKL. This CDR3 contains 13 residues. CDR3 sequence: CASSQDPGWRAFF. DNA for the CDR3: TGCGCCAGCAGCCAAGATCCGGGGTGGAGAGCTTTCTTT.

The chain joins TRBV5-6 to TRBJ1-5; 10 nucleotides line up with TRBD1. With 1 base clipped from V and 5 bases from J, the junction kept 6 bases outside the gene matches. This CDR3 region has 16 residues. The V gene's germline CDR1 is SGHDT and CDR2 YYEEEE. The DNA for the CDR3 is TGTGCCAGCAGCTTGTTCAGACAGGGGGCTTATCAGCCCCAGCATTTT. Protein sequence: CASSLFRQGAYQPQHF.

The chain employs TRBV2 and TRBJ1-1, with 7 bases identical to TRBD1. The CDR3 extends over 13 amino acids. Germline V lookup: CDR1 SNHLY, CDR2 FYNNEI. J gave up 4 bases and V 8 bases, and 7 bases lay outside the gene matches. CDR3 residues: CASLGQSGTEAFF. CDR3 nucleotide sequence: TGTGCCAGCCTGGGACAGTCCGGCACTGAAGCTTTCTTT.

This clone was observed a handful of times. This chain links TRBV14 with TRBJ2-7; TRBD2 agrees at 12 bases. With V trimmed by 2 bases and J by 6 bases, 5 bases remained unmatched. CDR1 is SGHDN, CDR2 FVKESK, per germline. The CDR3 consists of 15 residues. CDR3 nucleotide sequence: TGTGCCAGCAGCCAACTAGCGGGAGGGTCCCCCGAGCAGTACTTC. This translates into CASSQLAGGSPEQYF.

The chain employs TRBV7-2 and TRBJ1-2; D unresolved. Trimming removed 2 bases at V and 6 bases at J, with 13 bases between. This CDR3 spans 14 amino acids. Germline V gene data show CDR1 as SGHTA and CDR2 as FQGNSA. As DNA, the CDR3 is TGTGCCAGCAGCTTATCAGGCCTCGGAAATGGCTACACCTTC. Translating it yields CASSLSGLGNGYTF.

The chain links TRBV4-1 to TRBJ1-1, with TRBD1 identical over 7 bases. V lost 4 bases, J lost 6 bases, and 2 bases stayed unmatched. Germline V lookup: CDR1 MGHRA, CDR2 YSYEKL. This CDR3 comprises 12 residues. The CDR3 nucleotides are TGCGCCAGCAGCCCGCAGGGGGCTGAAGCTTTCTTT. This gives the protein CASSPQGAEAFF.

This chain connects TRBV7-8 to TRBJ2-2; D remains unclear. Germline V gene sequence: CDR1 SGHVS, CDR2 FQNEAQ. Trimming shortened V by 8 bases and J by 1 base, and 11 bases separated the two germline ends. This CDR3 contains 14 residues. This CDR3 reads CASSGRWNTGELFF. The CDR3 DNA is TGTGCCAGCTCAGGCAGGTGGAACACCGGGGAGCTGTTTTTT.

The V gene is TRBV4-1, the J gene TRBJ1-2, with TRBD1 matching over 12 bases. The CDR3 is 16 residues long. V shed 6 bases and J 8 bases; nucleotides not matched to a gene: 13. Germline V gene sequence: CDR1 MGHRA, CDR2 YSYEKL. CDR3 bases: TGCGCCAGCAGATTTCACATCGGGACAGGGGGCGACGGCTACACCTTC. It is translated as CASRFHIGTGGDGYTF.

The chain has TRBV7-8 and TRBJ1-5; D is uncertain. The CDR3 runs to 14 residues. CDR1 SGHVS and CDR2 FQNEAQ come from the germline V gene. The germline V and J ends were trimmed by 2 bases and 7 bases, with 12 bases remaining between them. CDR3 protein: CASSLLREIQPQHF. CDR3 nucleotide sequence: TGTGCCAGCAGCTTACTAAGGGAGATACAGCCCCAGCATTTT.

This chain connects TRBV15 to TRBJ2-1, with TRBD1 identical over 8 bases. The CDR3 covers 13 residues. Germline V gene lookup returns CDR1 LNHNV and CDR2 YYDKDF (reference sequence). With V trimmed by 6 bases and J by 7 bases, 5 bases remained unmatched. The CDR3 is CATRQGARNEQFF. For the CDR3, the DNA is TGTGCCACCAGGCAGGGGGCACGAAATGAGCAGTTCTTC. The full variable domain, in which reference TRBV15 and TRBJ2-1 provide the parts outside the CDR3, is DAMVIQNPRYQVTQFGKPVTLSCSQTLNHNVMYWYQQKSSQAPKLLFHYYDKDFNNEADTPDNFQSRRPNTSFCFLDIRSPGLGDTAMYLCATRQGARNEQFFGPGTRLTVL.

This chain joins TRBV4-2 and TRBJ2-4, with 10 bases identical to TRBD2. The V gene end was trimmed by 1 base and the J gene end by 5 bases; junction bases not matched to a gene: 11. CDR1 and CDR2 from the germline V gene are LGHNA and YNFKEQ. The CDR3 has 18 residues. The CDR3 here is CASSQGTVASGSQNIQYF. In DNA, the CDR3 is TGTGCCAGCAGCCAAGGAACGGTCGCTAGCGGGAGTCAAAACATTCAGTACTTC.

The J gene is TRBJ1-5, the V gene TRBV10-1; D perhaps matches TRBD1 (6 bases). This CDR3 contains 15 residues. V was clipped by 1 base and J by 3 bases, with 10 bases between them. Germline V CDR1 and CDR2: WNHNN, SYGVQD (reference sequence). The CDR3 DNA sequence: TGCGCCAGCAGTGAGTACAGGGACGACAATCAGCCCCAGCATTTT. Encoded protein: CASSEYRDDNQPQHF.

The chain has TRBV10-1 and TRBJ2-2, with TRBD1 matching 7 bases. Trimming took 2 bases from V and 3 from J; bases not matched to a gene: 3. This CDR3 has 15 amino acids. Germline lookup yields CDR1 WNHNN and CDR2 SYGVQD (reference sequence). CDR3 nucleotides: TGCGCCAGCAGTGAGCTGGGACAGCACACCGGGGAGCTGTTTTTT. It translates to CASSELGQHTGELFF.

V gene TRBV4-1 combines with J gene TRBJ2-7, with D perhaps matching TRBD1 (5 bases). The CDR3 has 15 residues. With 0 bases removed from V and 3 bases from J, the gap between germline ends came to 12 bases. The germline CDR1 and CDR2 sequences are MGHRA and YSYEKL. The CDR3 protein is CASSQESSRDYEQYF. The CDR3 DNA reads TGCGCCAGCAGCCAAGAGTCTTCCAGGGACTACGAGCAGTACTTC.

The V call is TRBV27, the J call TRBJ2-3; D may be TRBD1 (5 bases). Trimming removed 0 bases at V and 2 bases at J, with 18 bases between. The CDR3 loop spans 18 amino acids. CDR1 is MNHEY and CDR2 is SMNVEV in the germline V gene (reference sequence). The chain's CDR3 is CASSLSTPSGYVTDTQYF. CDR3 coding DNA: TGTGCCAGCAGTTTATCGACCCCCTCAGGGTATGTCACAGATACGCAGTATTTT.

This clone was recorded once. The V gene is TRBV20-1, the J gene TRBJ1-2; D possibly corresponds to TRBD1 (5 bases). In germline, CDR1 is DFQATT, CDR2 SNEGSKA (reference sequence). Trimming left V 7 bases short and J 4 bases short, with 10 bases between. This CDR3 has 11 amino acids. As DNA, the CDR3 is TGCAGTGTGTCAGGGCCCTATGGCTACACCTTC. This encodes CSVSGPYGYTF.

The chain employs TRBV29-1 and TRBJ2-1; 8 bases line up with TRBD2. This CDR3 has 14 amino acids. V trimming: 1 base; J trimming: 6 bases; junction bases outside the gene matches: 5. Germline-derived CDR1 and CDR2 are SQVTM and ANQGSEA. CDR3 protein: CSVEGRGALNEQFF. The CDR3 nucleotides are TGCAGCGTTGAAGGGCGGGGGGCGCTCAATGAGCAGTTCTTC.

The V and J genes are TRBV6-5 and TRBJ1-5; 8 nucleotides align to TRBD1. The CDR3 contains 15 residues. CDR1 is MNHEY, CDR2 SVGAGI, per germline. Trimming took 5 bases from V and 0 from J; bases not matched to a gene: 3. The CDR3 DNA follows: TGTGCCAGCAGTCGACAGGGGTATAGCAATCAGCCCCAGCATTTT. This translates into CASSRQGYSNQPQHF.

The chain employs TRBV4-3 and TRBJ2-2; no firm D call. From germline, CDR1 is LGHNA and CDR2 YSLEER. The CDR3 length is 16 residues. V was trimmed by 1 base and J by 5 bases, leaving 14 bases between them. CDR3 region: CASSQGLASTTGELFF. Here the CDR3 DNA reads TGCGCCAGCAGCCAAGGCTTAGCAAGTACTACCGGGGAGCTGTTTTTT.

The chain carries TRBV5-8 and TRBJ1-2; D gene unclear. V was trimmed by 2 bases and J by 1 base, leaving 9 bases between them. The CDR3 runs 14 residues. CDR1 is SGHTS and CDR2 is YDEGEE in the germline V gene. The CDR3 spells CASSFLGDNYGYTF. CDR3 coding DNA: TGTGCCAGCAGCTTTTTGGGAGATAACTATGGCTACACCTTC.

The V and J genes are TRBV11-3 and TRBJ2-7, with 8 bases that match TRBD1. This CDR3 is built from 14 residues. V was pared by 5 bases and J by 5 bases, with 8 bases of the junction left unmatched. Looked up from germline, CDR1 is SGHNT and CDR2 is YENEEA. The CDR3 spells CASSPTDRANEQYF. CDR3 DNA: TGTGCCAGCAGCCCGACGGACAGGGCCAACGAGCAGTACTTC.

The V gene is TRBV30, the J gene TRBJ2-7; a possible D gene is TRBD2 (6 bases). Trimming took off 2 bases at V and 4 bases at J, with 24 bases between the two ends. Looked up from germline, CDR1 is GTSNPN and CDR2 is SVGIG (reference sequence). The CDR3 totals 17 residues. CDR3 in amino acids: CAWSRAVGRLLTYEQYF. CDR3 coding DNA: TGTGCCTGGAGTAGGGCGGTGGGGAGGTTGCTGACGTACGAGCAGTACTTC.